The 17 T cell receptor beta chains below all came from one sample that was sequenced in a study of blood T cell repertoires in COVID-19. The method was immunoSEQ multiplex PCR; TCRdb's version includes in-frame clones alone and lacks a portion of them. The table lists 150,000 or so clones, about 91% of them singletons. The specimen sequenced was peripheral blood. The source of these receptors is a man aged 50 or older with acute or convalescent COVID-19.

The rearrangement uses TRBV4-1 and TRBJ1-5; TRBD1 is a possible D gene (5 bases). Germline lookup yields CDR1 MGHRA and CDR2 YSYEKL. This CDR3 contains 16 residues. The ends were cut back, 4 bases at V and 0 bases at J, with 13 bases in the middle. CDR3 bases: TGCGCCAGCAGCCTCACAGAGGACAATAGCAATCAGCCCCAGCATTTT. Its protein is CASSLTEDNSNQPQHF.

The chain uses TRBV15 and TRBJ2-6; no clear D gene. The V end lost 5 bases, the J end lost 4 bases, and 9 bases lay between the germline ends. Germline CDR1 reads LNHNV; CDR2 reads YYDKDF (reference sequence). The CDR3 loop spans 14 amino acids. DNA of the CDR3: TGTGCCACCAGCGCCGACTTGGGGGCCAACGTCCTGACTTTC. This codes for CATSADLGANVLTF.

CDR3 region: CASSAQGFTTEAFF. CDR3 bases: TGTGCCAGCAGCGCACAGGGATTTACCACTGAAGCTTTCTTT. The J gene is TRBJ1-1, the V gene TRBV9; D perhaps matches TRBD1 (6 bases). CDR3 length: 14 amino acids. From germline, CDR1 is SGDLS and CDR2 YYNGEE. V was trimmed by 3 bases and J by 4 bases, leaving 13 bases between them. Combining the CDR3 with reference TRBV9 and TRBJ1-1 gives the whole variable domain DSGVTQTPKHLITATGQRVTLRCSPRSGDLSVYWYQQSLDQGLQFLIQYYNGEERAKGNILERFSAQQFPDLHSELNLSSLELGDSALYFCASSAQGFTTEAFFGQGTRLTVV.

The V call is TRBV6-5, the J call TRBJ1-3, with D perhaps TRBD1 (5 bases). Germline lookup yields CDR1 MNHEY and CDR2 SVGAGI. This CDR3 is 15 amino acids long. Trimming removed 2 bases from V and 4 bases from J, with 12 bases in between. CDR3 DNA: TGTGCCAGCAGTTACGACCGGGGGGTGGGAAACACCATATATTTT. Its protein is CASSYDRGVGNTIYF.

The chain joins TRBV7-9 to TRBJ1-2, with D possibly matching TRBD1 (6 bases). The V and J ends lost 0 bases and 4 bases respectively, with 9 bases between them. This CDR3 spans 14 amino acids. Germline V gene data show CDR1 as SEHNR and CDR2 as FQNEAQ (reference sequence). The CDR3 nucleotides are TGTGCCAGCAGCTTAGCGGGGGCTTTCTATGGCTACACCTTC. It codes for CASSLAGAFYGYTF.

V gene TRBV10-3 combines with J gene TRBJ2-1, with 10 positions matching TRBD2. The CDR3 length is 15 residues. The V and J ends lost 4 bases and 6 bases, in that order; junction bases with no gene match: 6. Per germline, CDR1 ENHRY and CDR2 SYGVKD. CDR3 nucleotides: TGTGCCATCAGTGCCCTAGCGGGAGAGGGCAATGAGCAGTTCTTC. As protein: CAISALAGEGNEQFF.

The chain links TRBV2 to TRBJ2-1, with D perhaps matching TRBD2 (5 bases). Per germline, CDR1 SNHLY and CDR2 FYNNEI. This CDR3 has 12 amino acids. V gave up 6 bases and J gave up 4 bases, with 7 bases separating them. Written as DNA, the CDR3 is TGTGCCAGCAGGGGAGATTACAATGAGCAGTTCTTC. Amino acids: CASRGDYNEQFF.

The chain carries TRBV11-2 and TRBJ1-1; no firm D call. V lost 1 base, J lost 7 bases, and 10 bases lay in between. The CDR3 contains 13 residues. Germline V lookup: CDR1 SGHAT, CDR2 FQNNGV. This CDR3 is CASSLVALYEAFF. The CDR3 nucleotides are TGTGCCAGCAGCTTAGTGGCACTATATGAAGCTTTCTTT.

The J gene is TRBJ2-5, the V gene TRBV11-2, with 7 positions matching TRBD1. Germline values: CDR1 SGHAT, CDR2 FQNNGV. The CDR3 consists of 18 residues. The ends lost 5 bases at V and 0 bases at J; junction bases unmatched: 15. This chain's CDR3 is CASSPNPYPGQNQETQYF. The CDR3 nucleotides read TGTGCCAGCAGCCCCAACCCCTATCCGGGACAGAACCAAGAGACCCAGTACTTC.

V gene TRBV5-4 combines with J gene TRBJ2-7; 8 positions agree with TRBD2. This CDR3 spans 14 amino acids. V shed 3 bases, J shed 2 bases, and the junction held 4 bases outside the gene matches. Germline CDR1 is SGHNT and CDR2 is YYREEE (reference sequence). The CDR3 loop is CASSYRGRTYEQYF. The CDR3 region has the DNA TGTGCCAGCAGCTATCGCGGGAGGACCTACGAGCAGTACTTC.

The gene calls are TRBV2 and TRBJ1-5; 7 bases map to TRBD1. CDR3 length: 14 residues. Germline V lookup: CDR1 SNHLY, CDR2 FYNNEI. Germline trimming cut 6 bases from V and 0 bases from J; bases unmatched to any gene: 2. The CDR3 reads CASRGQISNQPQHF. DNA of the CDR3: TGTGCCAGCAGGGGACAGATTAGCAATCAGCCCCAGCATTTT.

The chain uses TRBV5-6 and TRBJ1-1; D perhaps matches TRBD1 (6 bases). Trimming removed 4 bases from V and 1 base from J, with 8 bases in between. There are 13 residues in the CDR3. CDR1 and CDR2 (germline): SGHDT, YYEEEE. In DNA form, the CDR3 reads TGTGCCAGCAGCGGACAGCGGAACACTGAAGCTTTCTTT. Protein: CASSGQRNTEAFF.

The chain links TRBV19 to TRBJ2-1; TRBD2 is a possible D gene (6 bases). The V and J ends lost 9 bases and 5 bases respectively, with 20 bases between them. Germline CDR1 and CDR2: LNHDA and SQIVND (reference sequence). The CDR3 loop spans 15 amino acids. CDR3: CASGTGTRRDNEQFF. CDR3 in DNA: TGTGCCAGCGGAACCGGGACTCGGAGGGACAATGAGCAGTTCTTC.

The chain is built from TRBV15 and TRBJ1-2; D is possibly TRBD1 (5 bases). The V and J ends lost 1 base and 8 bases respectively, with 8 bases between them. CDR3 length: 12 amino acids. Germline V gives CDR1 LNHNV, CDR2 YYDKDF (reference sequence). CDR3 coding DNA: TGTGCCACCAGCAGAGGGGGCTGGGGCTACACCTTC. This translates into CATSRGGWGYTF.

The chain recombines TRBV28 with TRBJ1-4; maybe TRBD1 (5 bases). Trimming left V 6 bases short and J 0 bases short, with 17 bases between. The germline V gene encodes CDR1 MDHEN and CDR2 SYDVKM. There are 17 residues in the CDR3. The DNA for the CDR3 is TGTGCCAGCAGATCACTCCCCAGGGTTACAACTAATGAAAAACTGTTTTTT. Amino acid sequence: CASRSLPRVTTNEKLFF.

The chain employs TRBV19 and TRBJ1-2; TRBD1 matches 8 bases. This CDR3 contains 13 residues. Germline trimming cut 5 bases from V and 7 bases from J; bases unmatched to any gene: 6. The germline V gene encodes CDR1 LNHDA and CDR2 SQIVND (reference sequence). The CDR3: CASSDRGSTGYTF. The CDR3 nucleotides read TGTGCCAGTAGTGACAGGGGTAGTACTGGCTACACCTTC.

This clone was seen more than once but under ten times. As DNA, the CDR3 is TGTGCCAGCAGTGAGTTTCAAGGACTAGCGGGAGTATCCGGGGAGCTGTTTTTT. Translation: CASSEFQGLAGVSGELFF. The chain joins TRBV2 to TRBJ2-2; 13 nucleotides line up with TRBD2. The CDR3 is 18 amino acids. In germline, CDR1 is SNHLY, CDR2 FYNNEI. With V trimmed by 3 bases and J by 6 bases, 10 bases remained unmatched.